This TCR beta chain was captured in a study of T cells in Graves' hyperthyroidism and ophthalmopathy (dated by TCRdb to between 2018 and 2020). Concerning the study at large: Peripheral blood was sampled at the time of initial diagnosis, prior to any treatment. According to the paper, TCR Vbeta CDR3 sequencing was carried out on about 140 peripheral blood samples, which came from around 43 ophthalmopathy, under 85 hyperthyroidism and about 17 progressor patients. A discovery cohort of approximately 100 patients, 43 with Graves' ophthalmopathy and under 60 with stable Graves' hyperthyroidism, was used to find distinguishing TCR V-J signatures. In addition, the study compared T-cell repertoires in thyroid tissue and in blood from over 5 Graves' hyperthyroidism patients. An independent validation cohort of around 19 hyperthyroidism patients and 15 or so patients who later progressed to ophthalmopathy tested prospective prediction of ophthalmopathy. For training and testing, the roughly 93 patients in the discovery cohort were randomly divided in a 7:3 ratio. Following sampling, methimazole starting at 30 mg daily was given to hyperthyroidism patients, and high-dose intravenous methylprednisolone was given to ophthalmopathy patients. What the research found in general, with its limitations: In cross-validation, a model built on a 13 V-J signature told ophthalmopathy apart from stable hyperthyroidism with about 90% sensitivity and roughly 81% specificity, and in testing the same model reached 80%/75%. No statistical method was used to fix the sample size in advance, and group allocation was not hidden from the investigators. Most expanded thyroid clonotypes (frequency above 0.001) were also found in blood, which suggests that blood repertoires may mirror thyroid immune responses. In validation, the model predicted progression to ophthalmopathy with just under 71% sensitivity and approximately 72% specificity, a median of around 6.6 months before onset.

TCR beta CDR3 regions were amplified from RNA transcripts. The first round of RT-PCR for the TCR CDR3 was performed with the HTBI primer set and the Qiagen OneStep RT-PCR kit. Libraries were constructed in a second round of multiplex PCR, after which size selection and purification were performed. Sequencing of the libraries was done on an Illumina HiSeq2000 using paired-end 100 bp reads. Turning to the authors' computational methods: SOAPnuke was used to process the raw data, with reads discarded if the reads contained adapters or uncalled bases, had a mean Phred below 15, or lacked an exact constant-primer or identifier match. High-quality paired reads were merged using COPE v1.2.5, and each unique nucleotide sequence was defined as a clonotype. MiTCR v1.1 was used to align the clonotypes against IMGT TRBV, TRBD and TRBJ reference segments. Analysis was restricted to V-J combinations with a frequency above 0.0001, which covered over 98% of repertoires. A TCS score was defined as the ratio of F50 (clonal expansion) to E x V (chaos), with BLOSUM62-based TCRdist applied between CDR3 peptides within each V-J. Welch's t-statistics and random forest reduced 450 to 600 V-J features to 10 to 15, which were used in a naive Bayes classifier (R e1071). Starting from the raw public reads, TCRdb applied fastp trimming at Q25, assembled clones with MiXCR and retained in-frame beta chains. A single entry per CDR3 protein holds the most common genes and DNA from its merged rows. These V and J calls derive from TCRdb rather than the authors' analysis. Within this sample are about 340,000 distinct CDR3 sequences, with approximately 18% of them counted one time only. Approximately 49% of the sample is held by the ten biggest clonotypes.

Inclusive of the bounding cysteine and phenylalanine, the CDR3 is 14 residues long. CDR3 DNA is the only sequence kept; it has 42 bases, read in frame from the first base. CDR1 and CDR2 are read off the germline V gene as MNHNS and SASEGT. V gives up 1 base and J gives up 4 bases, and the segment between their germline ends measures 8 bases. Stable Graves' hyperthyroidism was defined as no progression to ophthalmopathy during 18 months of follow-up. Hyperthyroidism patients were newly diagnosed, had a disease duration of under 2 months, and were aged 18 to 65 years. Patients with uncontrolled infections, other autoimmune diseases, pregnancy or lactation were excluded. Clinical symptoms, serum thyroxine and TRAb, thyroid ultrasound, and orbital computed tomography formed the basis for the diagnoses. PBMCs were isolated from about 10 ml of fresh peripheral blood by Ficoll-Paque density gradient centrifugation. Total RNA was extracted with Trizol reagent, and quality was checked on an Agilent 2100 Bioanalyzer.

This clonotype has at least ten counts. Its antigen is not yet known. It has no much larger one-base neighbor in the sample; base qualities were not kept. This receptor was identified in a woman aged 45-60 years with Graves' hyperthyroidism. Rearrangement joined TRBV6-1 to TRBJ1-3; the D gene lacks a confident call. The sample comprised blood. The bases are TGTGCCAGCAGTGAAGAGCGCTCAGGAAACACCATATATTTT. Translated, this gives CASSEERSGNTIYF.